These 2 T cell receptor beta chains were sequenced from one sample in a study of PD-L1 blockade in urothelial cancer. Described time point: peripheral blood 6 weeks after treatment start. Only in-frame clones appear in the TCRdb table, and some are missing; sequencing was by immunoSEQ multiplex PCR. The sample comprises 120,000 or so clones, around 88% of which are singletons, and 2.4% rests with the top ten. Source: PBMCs, taken around atezolizumab (anti-PD-L1) treatment. The source of these receptors is a man between 50 and 59 years old with urothelial cancer.

The CDR3 loop reads CASSLRLGPYEQYF. CDR3 sequence (DNA): TGTGCCAGCAGCTTAAGGCTGGGCCCCTACGAGCAGTACTTC. The genes are TRBV7-9 and TRBJ2-7, with unresolved D. The CDR3 loop spans 14 amino acids. Germline values: CDR1 SEHNR, CDR2 FQNEAQ (reference sequence). Trimming pared 2 bases from V and 2 bases from J, leaving 10 bases between.

V is TRBV15 and J is TRBJ2-5; TRBD1 matches 7 bases. Looked up from germline, CDR1 is LNHNV and CDR2 is YYDKDF (reference sequence). After removal of 3 bases from V and 2 bases from J, the junction contained 6 bases not matched to a gene. The length of the CDR3 is 15 residues. In DNA form, the CDR3 reads TGTGCCACCAGCAGCAGGGGACAGACACAAGAGACCCAGTACTTC. Translating it yields CATSSRGQTQETQYF.